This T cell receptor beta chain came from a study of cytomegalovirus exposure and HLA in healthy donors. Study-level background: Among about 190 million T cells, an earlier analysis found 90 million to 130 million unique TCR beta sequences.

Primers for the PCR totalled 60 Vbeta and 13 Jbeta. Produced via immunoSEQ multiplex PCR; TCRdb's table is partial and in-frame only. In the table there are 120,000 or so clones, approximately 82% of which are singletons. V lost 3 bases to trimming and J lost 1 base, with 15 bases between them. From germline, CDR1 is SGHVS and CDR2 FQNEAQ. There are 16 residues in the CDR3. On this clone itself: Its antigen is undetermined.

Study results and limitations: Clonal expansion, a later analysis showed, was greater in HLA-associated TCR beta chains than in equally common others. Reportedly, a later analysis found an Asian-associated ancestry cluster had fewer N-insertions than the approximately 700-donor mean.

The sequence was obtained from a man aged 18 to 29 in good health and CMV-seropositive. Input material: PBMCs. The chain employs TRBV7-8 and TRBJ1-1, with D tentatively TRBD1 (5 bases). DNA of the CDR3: TGTGCCAGCAGCTTTTGGCGGGGACCGGGGAACACTGAAGCTTTCTTT. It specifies CASSFWRGPGNTEAFF.